Below, 19 T cell receptor beta chains from the same sample are listed, as sequenced in a study of blood T cell repertoires in COVID-19. The assay was immunoSEQ multiplex PCR, and TCRdb's table has in-frame clones only and misses some. The sample has some 510,000 clones; roughly 90% are singletons. The sample consisted of PBMCs or T cells enriched from blood (not recorded which). Source of these receptors: a woman aged 35 to 49 who had recovered from COVID-19.

The chain employs TRBV27 and TRBJ2-1; D remains ambiguous. The germline V gene encodes CDR1 MNHEY and CDR2 SMNVEV (reference sequence). The length of the CDR3 is 13 residues. The V end lost 7 bases, the J end lost 3 bases, and 10 bases lay between the germline ends. CDR3 in amino acids: CASMARSYNEQFF. CDR3 coding DNA: TGTGCCAGCATGGCAAGGAGCTACAATGAGCAGTTCTTC.

The V gene is TRBV9, the J gene TRBJ2-5; TRBD2 matches at 8 bases. The trim removed 0 bases at V and 6 bases at J, leaving 7 bases unmatched. Germline CDR1 SGDLS, CDR2 YYNGEE. The CDR3 sequence is 15 residues long. The CDR3 spells CASSVEEREMKTQYF. CDR3 coding DNA: TGTGCCAGCAGCGTAGAAGAGCGGGAGATGAAGACCCAGTACTTC.

The V and J genes are TRBV4-3 and TRBJ1-1; D gene uncertain. Trimming stripped 1 base from V and 3 bases from J, with 6 bases between. The CDR3 is 13 amino acids. CDR1 is LGHNA, CDR2 YSLEER, per germline. The CDR3 loop is CASSQAGDTEAFF. In DNA form, the CDR3 reads TGCGCCAGCAGCCAAGCCGGGGACACTGAAGCTTTCTTT.

CDR3 in amino acids: CASGLVLGQKFSNQPQHF. For the CDR3, the DNA is TGTGCTAGTGGTTTGGTATTAGGACAGAAATTTAGCAATCAGCCCCAGCATTTT. The rearrangement uses TRBV12-5 and TRBJ1-5, with D maybe TRBD1 (6 bases). V was trimmed by 0 bases and J by 0 bases, leaving 15 bases between them. CDR3 length: 18 residues. The V gene's germline CDR1 is LGHNT and CDR2 FRNRAP.

V and J are TRBV2 and TRBJ1-5; TRBD1 agrees at 7 bases. Germline loops: CDR1 SNHLY, CDR2 FYNNEI. The CDR3 consists of 15 residues. Trimming took 5 bases from V and 4 from J; bases not matched to a gene: 8. CDR3 coding DNA: TGTGCCAGCAGTCCGGACCCGGGACAGAATCAGCCCCAGCATTTT. Its protein is CASSPDPGQNQPQHF.

This chain joins TRBV19 and TRBJ1-6; D possibly corresponds to TRBD1 (5 bases). The CDR3 runs to 16 residues. The V gene's germline CDR1 is LNHDA and CDR2 SQIVND (reference sequence). V lost 5 bases, J lost 10 bases, and 21 bases lay in between. The CDR3 DNA reads as TGTGCCAGTAGTGCTAAGAAGCCGGGACTAGGCTCACCCCTCCACTTT. Residues: CASSAKKPGLGSPLHF.

This chain links TRBV11-3 with TRBJ2-3; 7 bases match TRBD2. The CDR3 is made up of 15 amino acids. Losses at the gene ends were 5 bases for V and 0 bases for J; bases not matched to a gene: 5. Germline CDR1 SGHNT, CDR2 YENEEA. CDR3 in amino acids: CASSPQGLSTDTQYF. The CDR3 DNA reads TGTGCCAGCAGCCCCCAGGGACTAAGCACAGATACGCAGTATTTT.

The CDR3 region has the DNA TGTGCCAGCAGCCACCGACTAGCGGGACCGAGAACAGATACGCAGTATTTT. The encoded protein is CASSHRLAGPRTDTQYF. The chain uses TRBV11-2 and TRBJ2-3; TRBD2 matches at 11 bases. The V and J ends lost 5 bases and 3 bases, in that order; junction bases with no gene match: 10. Germline loops: CDR1 SGHAT, CDR2 FQNNGV. This CDR3 has 17 amino acids. The whole variable domain, filled in from reference TRBV11-2 and TRBJ2-3, reads EAGVAQSPRYKIIEKRQSVAFWCNPISGHATLYWYQQILGQGPKLLIQFQNNGVVDDSQLPKDRFSAERLKGVDSTLKIQPAKLEDSAVYLCASSHRLAGPRTDTQYFGPGTRLTVL.

This clone has just one count. The chain carries TRBV5-1 and TRBJ1-4, with D possibly TRBD1 on 6 matching bases. This CDR3 has 15 residues. Trimming left V 1 base short and J 8 bases short, with 15 bases between. Looked up from germline, CDR1 is SGHRS and CDR2 is YFSETQ. The CDR3 DNA follows: TGCGCCAGCAGCTTGCGAGGGGGAGTTAACGAAAAACTGTTTTTT. Translating it yields CASSLRGGVNEKLFF.

This chain connects TRBV29-1 to TRBJ2-7; a possible D gene is TRBD2 (5 bases). This CDR3 is 15 amino acids long. V lost 7 bases to trimming and J lost 3 bases, with 22 bases between them. CDR1 is SQVTM and CDR2 is ANQGSEA in the germline V gene. CDR3 coding DNA: TGCAGCGCAAAGTCTACCGATAGACGGGGCTACGAGCAGTACTTC. As protein: CSAKSTDRRGYEQYF.

The chain is built from TRBV2 and TRBJ2-2, with 8 bases matching TRBD2. CDR1 and CDR2 from the germline V gene are SNHLY and FYNNEI. The ends lost 6 bases at V and 5 bases at J; junction bases unmatched: 8. This CDR3 spans 15 amino acids. Here the CDR3 reads CASSGAGVGTGELFF. Here the CDR3 DNA reads TGTGCCAGCAGCGGAGCGGGAGTAGGTACCGGGGAGCTGTTTTTT.

The genes are TRBV19 and TRBJ1-2, with D unresolved. Germline V gene data show CDR1 as LNHDA and CDR2 as SQIVND (reference sequence). V was trimmed by 3 bases and J by 5 bases, leaving 16 bases between them. This CDR3 contains 15 residues. The CDR3 spells CASSIVPLSMYGYTF. CDR3 DNA: TGTGCCAGTAGTATTGTCCCGCTAAGTATGTATGGCTACACCTTC.

The chain employs TRBV25-1 and TRBJ2-5; D not certain. V gave up 0 bases and J gave up 6 bases, with 11 bases separating them. The CDR3 length is 14 residues. Germline-derived CDR1 and CDR2 are MGHDK and SYGVNS. The CDR3: CASSEYGFEKTQYF. CDR3 coding DNA: TGTGCCAGCAGTGAATATGGTTTTGAGAAGACCCAGTACTTC.

The genes are TRBV5-8 and TRBJ1-1; 7 bases fit TRBD1. Germline CDR1 is SGHTS and CDR2 is YDEGEE. The length of the CDR3 is 14 residues. With 4 bases clipped from V and 2 bases from J, the junction kept 5 bases outside the gene matches. CDR3 sequence: CASSVRQGNTEAFF. CDR3 bases: TGTGCCAGCAGCGTACGACAGGGAAACACTGAAGCTTTCTTT.

V gene TRBV12-3 or TRBV12-4 combines with J gene TRBJ1-5; D unresolved. Trimming pared 6 bases from V and 4 bases from J, leaving 7 bases between. The CDR3 has 12 amino acids. For the CDR3, the DNA is TGTGCCAGCAGCTATAGAAATCAGCCCCAGCATTTT. This gives the protein CASSYRNQPQHF.

The rearrangement joins TRBV27 to TRBJ1-6; 7 nucleotides match TRBD1. The CDR3 sequence is 15 residues long. From germline, CDR1 is MNHEY and CDR2 SMNVEV (reference sequence). Losses at the gene ends were 3 bases for V and 10 bases for J; bases not matched to a gene: 9. CDR3 sequence: CASSLQNTGVSPLHF. CDR3 DNA sequence: TGTGCCAGCAGTTTGCAGAATACAGGGGTCTCACCCCTCCACTTT.

The chain is built from TRBV10-2 and TRBJ2-5; 9 positions match TRBD2. Trimming at V came to 3 bases and at J to 4 bases, leaving 12 bases not matched to a gene. The germline V gene has CDR1 WSHSY and CDR2 SAAADI. There are 17 residues in the CDR3. The CDR3 spells CASSDPSWLAGRETQYF. CDR3 in DNA: TGCGCCAGCAGTGACCCCTCGTGGCTAGCGGGAAGAGAGACCCAGTACTTC.

V is TRBV7-2 and J is TRBJ2-1; 7 bases align to TRBD2. After removal of 1 base from V and 7 bases from J, the junction contained 7 bases not matched to a gene. The length of the CDR3 is 15 residues. Germline V CDR1 and CDR2: SGHTA, FQGNSA. The CDR3 bases are TGTGCCAGCAGCTTAGGTGCAGGGCGGGGGAATGAGCAGTTCTTC. As protein: CASSLGAGRGNEQFF.

The chain is built from TRBV5-1 and TRBJ2-7; 16 bases match TRBD2. CDR3 length equals 15 residues. CDR1 SGHRS and CDR2 YFSETQ come from the germline V gene. V lost 4 bases and J lost 6; bases outside the gene matches: 4. The CDR3 nucleotides are TGCGCCAGCAGCCTCGGGACTAGCGGGAGGGCCGAGCAGTACTTC. Residues: CASSLGTSGRAEQYF.